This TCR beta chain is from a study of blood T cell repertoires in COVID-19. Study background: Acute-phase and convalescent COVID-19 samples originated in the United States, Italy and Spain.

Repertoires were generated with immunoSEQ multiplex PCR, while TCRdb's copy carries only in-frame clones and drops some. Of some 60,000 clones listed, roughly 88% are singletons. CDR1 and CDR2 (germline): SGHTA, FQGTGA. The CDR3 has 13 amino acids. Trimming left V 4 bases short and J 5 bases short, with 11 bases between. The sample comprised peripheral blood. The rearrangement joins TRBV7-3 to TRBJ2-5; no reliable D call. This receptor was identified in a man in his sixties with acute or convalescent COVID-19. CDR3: CASSSSLRETQYF. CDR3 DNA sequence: TGTGCCAGCAGCTCGTCTCTTCGGGAGACCCAGTACTTC.